The entry below gives a single T cell receptor (beta chain) sequence along with its context. These data originate in a study of blood T cell repertoires in COVID-19. Across the study: Acute-phase and convalescent COVID-19 samples originated in the United States, Italy and Spain. T cells, B-cell-depleted T cells, or PBMCs provided the cDNA or gDNA that served as material.

In the authors' workflow: Amplification of reference gene primers provided the estimated nucleated cell counts. Repertoires were generated with immunoSEQ multiplex PCR, while TCRdb's copy carries only in-frame clones and drops some. That table supplies the V and J calls and clone size; D and trimming were determined from the DNA. The data show under 200,000 clones, 88% seen once. The V and J ends lost 0 bases and 1 base respectively, with 21 bases between them. Per germline, CDR1 KGHSY and CDR2 FQNENV. The CDR3 loop spans 19 amino acids. The chain joins TRBV16 to TRBJ1-2, with D perhaps TRBD1 (5 bases). The sequenced material came from peripheral blood. This receptor was obtained from a man between 18 and 29 years old with active or convalescent COVID-19. This CDR3 reads CASSQSWGSRQTDNYGYTF. For the CDR3, the DNA is TGTGCCAGCAGCCAATCTTGGGGCTCAAGACAGACGGATAACTATGGCTACACCTTC.